This TCR beta chain was documented in a study of blood T cell repertoires in COVID-19. Study-level background: From the United States, Italy and Spain came samples of acute and convalescent COVID-19. T cells, B-cell-depleted T cells, or PBMCs provided the cDNA or gDNA that served as material.

As originally analysed: Amplification with reference gene primers provided the estimates of nucleated cell counts. Data came from immunoSEQ multiplex PCR; TCRdb stores just in-frame clones and leaves some out. From that table come the V and J calls and clone size; the DNA was used to work out D and trimming. Among about 340,000 clones listed, around 83% were seen once. Specimen: peripheral blood. This TCR was recovered from a man aged 30-40 years with active or convalescent COVID-19.

Written as DNA, the CDR3 is TGTGCCAGCAGCCAAGGGACAGCGTATAATTCACCCCTCCACTTT. Residues: CASSQGTAYNSPLHF. The V gene is TRBV14, the J gene TRBJ1-6; D is perhaps TRBD1 (6 bases). In germline, CDR1 is SGHDN, CDR2 FVKESK. The CDR3 contains 15 residues. Trimming removed 1 base from V and 4 bases from J, with 8 bases in between.